The 5 T cell receptor beta chains listed next were all sequenced from one sample in a study of shared clonotypes between healthy human individuals (dated by TCRdb to 2020 to 2021). CD8 naive samples consisted of CD45RO-negative cells that were positively selected for CCR7, yielding a CD45RA+CCR7+ population without TemRA cells. The library was prepared using the immunoSEQ multiplex PCR assay. TCRdb's version of the immuneACCESS table is confined to in-frame rearrangements and falls short of the full clone set. An unresolved V gene accounts for under half of the shortfall where checked; the remainder is of unknown origin. This sample has approximately 810,000 clones in its table, and nearly 95% of those were observed once. Around 24% of the sample is taken by the ten largest. Sample: naive CD8+ T cells sorted from blood. Read against the paper, the sample's cell subset or site label means: CD45RA+CCR7+. The receptors here all came from a young man in good health.

The chain couples TRBV5-1 to TRBJ2-7; 7 bases map to TRBD1. Germline V gene lookup returns CDR1 SGHRS and CDR2 YFSETQ. With V trimmed by 7 bases and J by 1 base, 5 bases remained unmatched. The CDR3 totals 13 residues. DNA of the CDR3: TGCGCCAGCGCCGGGACAGAGTCCTACGAGCAGTACTTC. It translates to CASAGTESYEQYF.

The genes are TRBV10-1 and TRBJ2-1; weak D call: TRBD1 (6 bases). Deletions cut 4 bases from V and 2 bases from J, with 12 bases between. This CDR3 has 15 residues. The V gene's germline CDR1 is WNHNN and CDR2 SYGVQD (reference sequence). The CDR3 sequence: CASSVAQGPYNEQFF. The CDR3 DNA reads as TGCGCCAGCAGTGTCGCACAGGGTCCCTACAATGAGCAGTTCTTC.

In regard to this clone: Distinct nucleotide sequences in the sample also encode this CDR3. The J gene is TRBJ2-7, the V gene TRBV19; possible D gene TRBD1, 6 bases. The germline V gene encodes CDR1 LNHDA and CDR2 SQIVND (reference sequence). Between the trimmed V and J ends, which lost 5 bases and 2 bases, there was a span of 10 bases. The CDR3 length is 13 residues. The CDR3 is CASSFGQTYEQYF. As DNA, the CDR3 is TGTGCCAGTAGTTTCGGACAGACCTACGAGCAGTACTTC.

The genes are TRBV5-8 and TRBJ1-1; D call uncertain. CDR3 length: 14 amino acids. Deletions cut 3 bases from V and 1 base from J, with 10 bases between. The germline V gene encodes CDR1 SGHTS and CDR2 YDEGEE. The CDR3 region is CASSSPGENTEAFF. The CDR3 DNA sequence: TGTGCCAGCAGCTCCCCCGGAGAGAACACTGAAGCTTTCTTT.

The chain couples TRBV7-3 to TRBJ2-3; tentatively, D is TRBD1 or TRBD2 (5 bases each). The V end lost 5 bases, the J end lost 6 bases, and 12 bases lay between the germline ends. The CDR3 is made up of 13 amino acids. The germline CDR1 and CDR2 sequences are SGHTA and FQGTGA. The CDR3 loop is CASSTEGLDTQYF. The DNA of the CDR3 is TGTGCCAGCAGCACAGAGGGGCTGGATACGCAGTATTTT.